This TCR beta chain originates from a study of T cell responses to AZD1222 COVID-19 vaccine (dated by TCRdb to the early 2020s). For the wider study: A total of 230 to 250 trial participants underwent TCR sequencing, of whom around 210 had received two doses of AZD1222 and some 25 had received two doses of the MenACWY control vaccine. Trial participants were enrolled by age into subgroups of 18-55, 56-69 and 70-plus years, and around 150, 28 and 57 TCR-sequenced participants, respectively, were included in these subgroups. Paper-wide results and their limitations: Spike-specific TCR breadth and depth rose significantly after two AZD1222 doses compared with day 0 and with MenACWY recipients. No day 14 peak-response samples were available, so repertoires were characterized only after the peak T cell response. In the small 56-69-year group, the increase in depth fell short of significance, most likely because of low power. Participants were mostly white British and included more females than males, and it was suggested by the authors that clonal diversity may have been underestimated. Conclusions about previously exposed vaccinees were limited because only a handful of AZD1222 recipients were SARS-CoV-2 seropositive at baseline. Reportedly, almost half of the unique spike-specific TCRs recognized epitopes lying outside the regions that are mutated in the B.1.351 and B.1.1.7 variants. The whole spike protein was spanned by vaccine-associated CD4 TCRs, and dominant responses were seen in regions 160-218 and 743-854.

The CDR3 regions of human TCRbeta chains were analyzed by immunosequencing. On the study's bioinformatics: Repertoire TCRs were matched against a reference library of SARS-CoV-2-specific TCRs generated with the MIRA antigen-specificity platform. Breadth was defined as the fraction of unique TCRs that were SARS-CoV-2-associated, and depth was defined as the fraction of total T cells that were SARS-CoV-2-associated. Using the MIRA data, each spike-specific TCR was mapped to the spike region that the TCR reacts to and placed in a CD4 or CD8 class. Log10-transformed breadth and depth values were compared by one-way ANOVA with Sidak's multiple comparisons tests. TCRdb took this table from immuneACCESS and kept in-frame rearrangements with V and J called. Such tables lack part of the clones; where checked against another copy, unresolved V genes explain under half of the gap, and the rest is unexplained. The DNA was the basis for D and trimming; V, J and clone size are from that table. This sample has about 67,000 clones in its table, and around four fifths of those were observed once. Under 8% of the sample is held by the ten biggest clonotypes.

A word on this clone: The antigen this receptor binds is unknown. Base quality data are lacking; no much larger clone is found one base away.

This sample's time point label indicates: about 28 days (+/-7) after the second vaccine dose. AZD1222 recipients whose second dose came at about 4 weeks and those whose second dose came at about 12 weeks were combined into one group, since spike-specific TCR depth and breadth did not differ between the two schedules. Vaccinee samples came from UK trials COV001 and COV002, including a single-blind randomized controlled phase 2/3 trial of AZD1222 (ChAdOx1 nCoV-19) in healthy adults. For TCRbeta chain sequencing, PBMC samples were collected from trial participants at day 0 and at day 28 after the second dose. The clonotype originates from an adult who received the AZD1222 COVID-19 vaccine. The material sequenced was peripheral blood, taken 28 days after the second AZD1222 dose.

The DNA reads TGTGCCAGCAGCCAAGCCCCCCAGCGGGGTGGCTATGGCTACACCTTC. Its protein reads: CASSQAPQRGGYGYTF. The sequence links TRBV3-1 (or the pseudogene TRBV3-2) to TRBJ1-2; the D gene remains uncertain. From cysteine to phenylalanine, the CDR3 is 16 amino acids long. The kept DNA is CDR3 alone, 48 bases in frame from the first base. Trimming takes 1 base from V and 4 bases from J, and the germline ends sit 16 bases apart. The germline V gene (reference sequence) gives CDR1 as LGHDT and CDR2 as YNNKEL.